These 5 T cell receptor beta chains were sequenced from one sample in a study of metastatic and nonmetastatic thyroid tumors. TCRdb re-analyzed the PCR reads using MiXCR. The table has about 20,000 clones, about 12% seen once. Before thyroid surgery, none of the patients had received any treatment. The sample consisted of blood. These TCRs come from a male donor with papillary thyroid cancer or a benign thyroid nodule (not recorded which). Some clones in this sample may be carry-over from other donors' samples.

This chain connects TRBV6-4 to TRBJ2-2; D not certain. Germline CDR1 MRHNA, CDR2 SNTAGT. V gave up 6 bases and J gave up 2 bases, with 7 bases separating them. The CDR3 runs to 13 residues. CDR3 amino acids: CASSLFNTGELFF. The CDR3 DNA follows: TGTGCCAGCAGCCTTTTTAACACCGGGGAGCTGTTTTTT.

This clone was detected many times. CDR3 bases: TGCGCCAGCAGCCAAGATGTCTCGGACAGGGGGATTCGGGCCCAGCATTTT. Translating gives CASSQDVSDRGIRAQHF. This chain joins TRBV4-1 and TRBJ1-5; 10 bases line up with TRBD1. The CDR3 runs to 17 residues. J lost 11 bases, V lost 0 bases, and 13 bases had no gene match. Germline CDR1 MGHRA, CDR2 YSYEKL.

As regards this clone: One end of the junction varies from germline; a read error may be responsible. The V call is TRBV30, the J call TRBJ1-1; no reliable D call. The CDR3 is 14 amino acids. Germline-derived CDR1 and CDR2 are GTSNPN and SVGIG (reference sequence). The CDR3 is CAWSSSHPNTETFF. The CDR3 region has the DNA TGTGCCTGGAGTTCAAGTCATCCGAACACTGAAACTTTCTTT. Full variable domain (rest looked up from reference TRBV30 and TRBJ1-1): SQTIHQWPATLVQPVGSPLSLECTVEGTSNPNLYWYRQAAGRGLQLLFYSVGIGQISSEVPQNLSASRPQDRQFILSSKKLLLSDSGFYLCAWSSSHPNTETFFGQGTRLTVV.

This clone came up many times. The rearrangement joins TRBV20-1 to TRBJ2-5; D may be TRBD1 or TRBD2 (6 bases each). Germline V gene lookup returns CDR1 DFQATT and CDR2 SNEGSKA (reference sequence). Trimming left V 5 bases short and J 3 bases short, with 13 bases between. The CDR3 runs to 13 residues. The CDR3 DNA is TGCAGTGCTGGGAGGACAGCCAAAGAGACCCAGTACTTC. This gives the protein CSAGRTAKETQYF.

This clone was found many times. Additional DNA sequences in this sample encode the identical CDR3. CDR3 amino acids: CASSEGNSGNTIYF. In nucleotides, the CDR3 is TGTGCCAGCAGCGAAGGAAACTCTGGAAACACCATATATTTT. This chain links TRBV3-1 with TRBJ1-3; D is ambiguous. Germline values: CDR1 LGHDT, CDR2 YNNKEL (reference sequence). V was pared by 5 bases and J by 0 bases, with 8 bases between. The CDR3 is made up of 14 amino acids.